This note documents a single T cell receptor (beta chain) sequence. The data stem from a study of blood T cell repertoires in COVID-19. This CDR3 has 13 amino acids. In germline, CDR1 is MGHRA, CDR2 YSYEKL. Trimming removed 4 bases from V and 7 bases from J; junction bases left unmatched: 1. Sequencing was performed with immunoSEQ multiplex PCR; in TCRdb, only in-frame clones are kept and a portion is missing. The sample has over 60,000 clones, 86% seen once. This receptor was obtained from a woman aged 60-75 years with acute or convalescent COVID-19. This chain connects TRBV4-1 to TRBJ2-1; 10 bases are shared with TRBD1. Sequencing was done on a sample of peripheral blood. This CDR3 reads CASSRDRGNEQFF. In nucleotides, the CDR3 is TGCGCCAGCAGCCGGGACAGGGGAAATGAGCAGTTCTTC.